Reported below is one T cell receptor (beta chain). Its target is not known. Cultured CD4+ T-cell DNA underwent Oncomine TCR Beta short-read sequencing. The source of extracted genomic DNA was cultured CD4+ T cells. MiXCR was run by TCRdb on the PCR reads, yielding one entry per CDR3 protein. The sample lists 15,000 to 20,000 distinct CDR3 sequences, 67% occurring once. Stated treatment: approximately 9-day PBMC culture with coronavirus spike peptide pools or control peptides (ViraFEST assay). Replacement of half the medium with fresh IL-2 medium took place on days 3 and 7. This entry belongs to a study of vaccination and CD4 T cells after COVID-19. Study details: Convalescent donors: six male, four female; seven Caucasian, two Asian, one multiracial, two Hispanic. The study, taken as a whole, reports: Among convalescent patients, a median about 84% of reactive clones emerged only after vaccination.

The germline V gene encodes CDR1 DFQATT and CDR2 SNEGSKA (reference sequence). This CDR3 is 14 amino acids long. Sequencing input: CD4+ T cells from blood, cultured in vitro. The gene calls are TRBV20-1 and TRBJ2-1, with 10 bases aligning to TRBD2. The sequence was obtained from a human donor who had recovered from COVID-19. In DNA form, the CDR3 reads TGCAGCGTCCCCAGGGCTAGCGGGAGCAATGAGCAGTTCTTC. Translating it yields CSVPRASGSNEQFF.